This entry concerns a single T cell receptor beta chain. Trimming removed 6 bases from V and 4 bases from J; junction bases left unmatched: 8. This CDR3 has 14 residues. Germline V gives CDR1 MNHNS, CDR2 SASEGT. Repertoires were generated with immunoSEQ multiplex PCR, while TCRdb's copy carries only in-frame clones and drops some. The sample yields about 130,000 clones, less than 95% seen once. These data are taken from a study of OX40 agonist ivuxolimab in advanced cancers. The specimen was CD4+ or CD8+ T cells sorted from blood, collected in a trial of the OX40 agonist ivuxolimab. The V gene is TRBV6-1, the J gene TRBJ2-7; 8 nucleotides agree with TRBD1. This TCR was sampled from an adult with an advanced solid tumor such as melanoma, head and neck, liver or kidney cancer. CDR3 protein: CASRQHRDRYEQYF. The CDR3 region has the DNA TGTGCCAGCAGACAGCACAGGGACAGGTACGAGCAGTACTTC.